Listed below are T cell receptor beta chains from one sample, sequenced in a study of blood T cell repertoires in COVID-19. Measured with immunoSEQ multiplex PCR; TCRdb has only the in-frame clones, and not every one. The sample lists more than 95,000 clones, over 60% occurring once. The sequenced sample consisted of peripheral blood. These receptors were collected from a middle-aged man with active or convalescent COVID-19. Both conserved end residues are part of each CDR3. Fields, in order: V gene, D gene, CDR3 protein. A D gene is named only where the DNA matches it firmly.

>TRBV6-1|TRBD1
CASSGRTGGSFSGTDTQYF
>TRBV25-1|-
CASSSGQPGYGYTF
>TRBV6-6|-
CASSLVGPGSAKNIQYF
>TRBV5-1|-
CASRAETNQETQYF
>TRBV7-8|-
CASSSRRITGWDGYTF
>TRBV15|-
CATSSNSPLHF
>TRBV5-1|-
CASSTGGGLTGELFF
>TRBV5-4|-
CASSSGLGTGELFF
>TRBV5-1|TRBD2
CASRTSGLTDTQYF
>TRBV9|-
CASSLGGTTNEKLFF
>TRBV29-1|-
CSVDREGTDTQYF
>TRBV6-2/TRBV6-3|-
CASSYVAPSDSPLHF
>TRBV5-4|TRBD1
CASSLRTGAGYTF
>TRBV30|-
CACTEDRQSTDTQYF
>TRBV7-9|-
CASSLGPGRETQYF
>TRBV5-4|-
CASSLVGGAGAFF
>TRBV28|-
CASSPYSPSLNTEAFF
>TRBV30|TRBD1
CAWSSPGQGNIAKNIQYF
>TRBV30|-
CAWSVDSGYNSPLHF
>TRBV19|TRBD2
CASSGGLAGDYEQYF
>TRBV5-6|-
CASIVLASAQETQYF
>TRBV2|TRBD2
CASRGLAGNTGELFF
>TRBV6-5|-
CASSYEGLRPGNTIYF
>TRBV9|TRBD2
CASSVVSPSGSAGELFF
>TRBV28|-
CASRSTGYGYTF
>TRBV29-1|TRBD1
CSVEASDRGISNTEAFF
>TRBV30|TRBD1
CAWRTGGGYGYTF
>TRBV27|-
CASSFRLRTDLFYGYTF
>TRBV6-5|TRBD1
CASSYSAPQGNSPLHF
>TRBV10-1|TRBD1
CASTPGQGGNPYTGELFF
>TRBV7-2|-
CASSLFRQASTDTQYF
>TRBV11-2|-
CASSLDLLTNEQFF
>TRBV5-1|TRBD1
CASSPADRSRHEQFF
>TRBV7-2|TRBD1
CASGRGRNTEAFF
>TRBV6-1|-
CASSEAGTSSTLHF
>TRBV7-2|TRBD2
CASSLRTSGVGDTQYF
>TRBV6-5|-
CASRDQGQNTEAFF
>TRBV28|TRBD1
CASSLRTGGYGYTF
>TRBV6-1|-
CASSEARAEEAFF
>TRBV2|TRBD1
CASSLRTGGNQPQHF
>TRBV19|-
CASSIRGLGRHNEQFF
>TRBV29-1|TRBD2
CSVGTSGNGELFF